The clone carrying this T cell receptor (beta chain) was counted a single time. The antigen is unknown. This sample is drawn from a study of Ad26.COV2.S vaccination and SARS-CoV-2 variants. The V and J ends lost 2 bases and 5 bases, in that order; junction bases with no gene match: 8. Germline loops: CDR1 MNHEY, CDR2 SMNVEV (reference sequence). There are 15 residues in the CDR3. Profiling relied on immunoSEQ multiplex PCR, and the TCRdb table lists in-frame clones only, not all of them. The sample has 350,000 to 450,000 clones; 92% are singletons. Study outcomes and limitations: People who got the vaccine had more spike-specific TCR breadth than people who got placebo. Spike-specific responses of CD8+ and CD4+ T cells were reported to display substantial breadth after vaccination. Non-spike TCR breadth showed similarity between vaccine and placebo recipients. Using TCR breadth and depth analyses may have led to underestimated total T cell responses.

The chain uses TRBV27 and TRBJ2-5, with 7 bases matching TRBD2. Sequenced material: peripheral blood, taken after recovery from COVID-19. The receptor was isolated from a human donor who had recovered from COVID-19. Here the CDR3 reads CASSLLRAGQETQYF. The CDR3, as DNA: TGTGCCAGCAGTTTACTGAGAGCGGGGCAGGAGACCCAGTACTTC.